The next 11 T cell receptor beta chains were all read from a single sample in a study of blood T cell repertoires in COVID-19. The assay was immunoSEQ multiplex PCR, and TCRdb's table has in-frame clones only and misses some. The repertoire holds about 180,000 clones, with roughly 86% as singletons. Sequencing was carried out using peripheral blood. The receptors originated from a woman in her 30s with active or convalescent COVID-19.

This chain links TRBV27 with TRBJ1-3; no clear D gene. The V end was cut by 5 bases, the J end by 1 base, with 9 bases between. The CDR3 sequence is 14 residues long. The germline V gene has CDR1 MNHEY and CDR2 SMNVEV (reference sequence). The chain's CDR3 is CASSMARSGNTIYF. CDR3 sequence (DNA): TGTGCCAGCAGTATGGCAAGATCTGGAAACACCATATATTTT.

The chain combines TRBV7-2 with TRBJ2-1; D might be TRBD2 (7 bases). The CDR3 sequence is 12 residues long. Trimming took 5 bases from V and 13 from J, leaving 15 bases between them. The germline V gene encodes CDR1 SGHTA and CDR2 FQGNSA. In DNA form, the CDR3 reads TGTGCCAGCAGCCTGGGGGGGGGCTACCAGTTCTTC. Protein product: CASSLGGGYQFF.

The rearrangement joins TRBV4-2 to TRBJ2-3; TRBD2 matches 13 bases. The CDR3 length is 18 residues. Per germline, CDR1 LGHNA and CDR2 YNFKEQ. J gave up 2 bases and V 0 bases, and 5 bases lay outside the gene matches. The CDR3 spells CASSQELAGGRTTDTQYF. The CDR3 DNA is TGTGCCAGCAGCCAAGAACTAGCGGGAGGGAGAACCACAGATACGCAGTATTTT.

J is TRBJ2-7 and V is TRBV18, with a possible D match to TRBD1 (5 bases). The germline V gene encodes CDR1 KGHSH and CDR2 LQKENI. The CDR3 spans 15 residues. The V end lost 1 base, the J end lost 2 bases, and 12 bases lay between the germline ends. CDR3 loop: CASSPLGQGAYEQYF. CDR3 nucleotide sequence: TGTGCCAGCTCACCACTTGGGCAGGGTGCCTACGAGCAGTACTTC.

This chain joins TRBV6-6 and TRBJ1-1; D gene unclear. This CDR3 is built from 14 residues. CDR1 MNHNY and CDR2 SVGAGI come from the germline V gene (reference sequence). Trimming pared 0 bases from V and 0 bases from J, leaving 5 bases between. CDR3 residues: CASSYSGVNTEAFF. The CDR3 region has the DNA TGTGCCAGCAGTTACTCCGGGGTGAACACTGAAGCTTTCTTT.

The rearrangement joins TRBV30 to TRBJ1-2; 7 bases are shared with TRBD1. Looked up from germline, CDR1 is GTSNPN and CDR2 is SVGIG (reference sequence). V trimming: 2 bases; J trimming: 4 bases; junction bases outside the gene matches: 4. There are 13 residues in the CDR3. In DNA, the CDR3 is TGTGCCTGGAGTCCGGACAGGACCTATGGCTACACCTTC. Amino acids: CAWSPDRTYGYTF.

This chain uses TRBV6-1 with TRBJ1-2; 7 bases line up with TRBD1. V shed 1 base and J 3 bases; nucleotides not matched to a gene: 2. Per the germline V gene, CDR1 is MNHNS and CDR2 is SASEGT. This CDR3 contains 14 residues. The CDR3 spells CASSEEGQHYGYTF. As DNA, the CDR3 is TGTGCCAGCAGTGAAGAGGGACAGCACTATGGCTACACCTTC.

The chain has TRBV20-1 and TRBJ2-1; 10 bases align to TRBD1. The CDR3 sequence is 15 residues long. The ends lost 3 bases at V and 5 bases at J; junction bases unmatched: 7. Germline-derived CDR1 and CDR2 are DFQATT and SNEGSKA (reference sequence). The CDR3 nucleotides are TGCAGTGCTAGTTTTGCGGGACAGGGGAACAATGAGCAGTTCTTC. Translation: CSASFAGQGNNEQFF.

The genes are TRBV28 and TRBJ2-1; no definite D call. V lost 2 bases and J 10 bases, leaving 15 bases between the germline ends. There are 14 residues in the CDR3. Germline CDR1 and CDR2: MDHEN and SYDVKM. The CDR3 sequence: CASSLQYRRHEQFF. CDR3 nucleotides: TGTGCCAGCAGTTTACAGTACCGCAGGCACGAGCAGTTCTTC. The complete variable domain, with remaining parts taken from reference TRBV28 and TRBJ2-1, reads DVKVTQSSRYLVKRTGEKVFLECVQDMDHENMFWYRQDPGLGLRLIYFSYDVKMKEKGDIPEGYSVSREKKERFSLILESASTNQTSMYLCASSLQYRRHEQFFGPGTRLTVL.

The V gene is TRBV7-6, the J gene TRBJ1-5, with D unclear. Germline CDR1 SGHVS, CDR2 FNYEAQ. V shed 1 base and J shed 2 bases, with 9 bases lying between them. The CDR3 has 15 amino acids. This chain's CDR3 is CASSLGALGNQPQHF. The CDR3 DNA reads TGTGCCAGCAGCTTAGGTGCGTTAGGCAATCAGCCCCAGCATTTT.

The genes are TRBV9 and TRBJ2-1; 7 bases align to TRBD2. The germline CDR1 and CDR2 sequences are SGDLS and YYNGEE. The CDR3 is 14 amino acids. The V gene end was trimmed by 4 bases and the J gene end by 8 bases; junction bases not matched to a gene: 9. This chain's CDR3 is CASSPRGDRDEQFF. The DNA for the CDR3 is TGTGCCAGCAGCCCCCGGGGGGATAGGGATGAGCAGTTCTTC.